The present entry profiles one T cell receptor beta chain with its context. What this receptor recognizes is not known. No per-base quality is available; no much larger clone lies one base away. The label giving this sample's time point can be read as: baseline before first vaccination. Vaccinee samples came from UK trials COV001 and COV002, including a single-blind randomized controlled phase 2/3 trial of AZD1222 (ChAdOx1 nCoV-19) in healthy adults. For TCRbeta chain sequencing, PBMC samples from trial participants were taken at day 0 and at day 28 after the second dose. The sample belongs to a study of T cell responses to AZD1222 COVID-19 vaccine (dated by TCRdb to the early 2020s). At the level of the whole study: AZD1222 recipients whose second dose came at about 4 weeks and those whose second dose came at about 12 weeks were combined into one group, since spike-specific TCR depth and breadth did not differ between the two schedules. A total of roughly 240 trial participants underwent TCR sequencing, of whom nearly 210 received two doses of AZD1222 and about 25 received two doses of the MenACWY control vaccine. Trial participants were enrolled into age subgroups of 18-55, 56-69 and 70-plus years, which contained about 150, 27 and 61 TCR-sequenced participants, respectively. Broader findings and caveats from the paper: Reportedly, almost half of the unique spike-specific TCRs recognized epitopes lying outside the regions that are mutated in the B.1.351 and B.1.1.7 variants. No day 14 peak-response samples were available, so repertoires were characterized only after the peak T cell response. Spike-specific TCR breadth and depth rose significantly after two AZD1222 doses compared with day 0 and with MenACWY recipients. Most participants were white British and females outnumbered males, and the authors suggested that clonal diversity may have been underestimated. The vaccine-associated CD4 TCRs covered the entire spike protein, and the dominant responses fell in regions 160-218 and 743-854. The 56-69-year group was small, and its depth increase did not reach significance, likely because of low power. Only six or seven AZD1222 recipients were SARS-CoV-2 seropositive at baseline, limiting conclusions about previously exposed vaccinees.

From the cysteine up to the phenylalanine, the CDR3 has a length of 15 residues. Solely the CDR3 DNA is kept, with 45 bases framed from the first base. The germline V gene supplies CDR1 ENHRY and CDR2 SYGVKD. V and J lose 3 bases and 5 bases, and a span of 16 bases separates them. The CDR3 regions of human TCRbeta chains were analyzed by immunosequencing. In the original analysis: Repertoire TCRs were matched against a reference library of SARS-CoV-2-specific TCRs generated with the MIRA antigen-specificity platform. Breadth was defined as the fraction of unique TCRs that were SARS-CoV-2-associated, and depth was defined as the fraction of total T cells that were SARS-CoV-2-associated. Using the MIRA data, each spike-specific TCR was mapped to the spike region that the TCR reacts to and placed in a CD4 or CD8 class. Log10-transformed breadth and depth values were compared by one-way ANOVA with Sidak's multiple comparisons tests. TCRdb obtained this table from immuneACCESS and retained in-frame rearrangements with V and J assigned. These tables miss some clones; where compared with another copy, unresolved V genes account for less than half of the shortfall, and the remainder is unexplained. That table is the source of V, J and clone size, and D and trimming were worked out from the DNA. The sample profile shows roughly 110,000 clones; roughly 90% of them were found once. About 4.9% of the sample rests with the top ten.

The clonotype was recovered from an adult in good health. The specimen comprised peripheral blood, sampled on day 0 of AZD1222 vaccination. This sequence uses TRBV10-3 and TRBJ1-1; tentative D gene TRBD1, with 5 bases matching. The bases are TGTGCCATCAGTGATTACGGCAGGGAGAGGACTGAAGCTTTCTTT. It codes for CAISDYGRERTEAFF.